Presented here are 12 T cell receptor beta chains from one specimen sequenced in a study of T cells in Graves' hyperthyroidism and ophthalmopathy. RNA transcripts were the template for amplifying TCR beta CDR3 regions. When the TCR CDR3 underwent first-round RT-PCR, the HTBI primer set was used. TCRdb re-called the multiplex PCR reads with MiXCR, one entry per CDR3 protein. The data contain around 430,000 distinct CDR3 sequences, under 15% of them singletons. Sequencing was carried out using blood. The receptors come from a woman in her twenties or thirties with Graves' hyperthyroidism.

At least ten counts were recorded for this clonotype. The genes are TRBV3-1 and TRBJ2-5; the D gene is possibly TRBD2 (6 bases). The ends were cut back, 4 bases at V and 9 bases at J, with 12 bases in the middle. Germline assignment: CDR1 LGHDT and CDR2 YNNKEL (reference sequence). The CDR3 runs to 12 residues. The CDR3 protein is CASSPPSGAQYF. CDR3 bases: TGTGCCAGCAGCCCCCCGTCGGGAGCCCAGTACTTC.

A few counts support this clonotype. At one end, the junction sequence differs from germline, possibly due to a read error. This sequence joins TRBV11-2 and TRBJ1-2; 8 bases fit TRBD1. Germline CDR1 SGHAT, CDR2 FQNNGV. The CDR3 contains 14 residues. In nucleotides, the CDR3 is TGTGCCAGCAGCTTAGCCGACGGACAGGGAGGCTCCACCTTC. The encoded protein is CASSLADGQGGSTF. Using reference TRBV11-2 and TRBJ1-2 for the parts outside the CDR3, the full variable domain is EAGVAQSPRYKIIEKRQSVAFWCNPISGHATLYWYQQILGQGPKLLIQFQNNGVVDDSQLPKDRFSAERLKGVDSTLKIQPAKLEDSAVYLCASSLADGQGGSTFGSGTRLTVV.

This clonotype was counted ten times or more. This sequence joins TRBV30 and TRBJ2-3; D gene unclear. The length of the CDR3 is 14 residues. Deletions cut 0 bases from V and 2 bases from J, with 9 bases between. The germline V gene has CDR1 GTSNPN and CDR2 SVGIG (reference sequence). The CDR3 loop is CAWSVRASTDTQYF. Written as DNA, the CDR3 is TGTGCCTGGAGTGTAAGGGCTTCCACAGATACGCAGTATTTT. Looking up the rest from reference TRBV30 and TRBJ2-3 gives the full variable domain: SQTIHQWPATLVQPVGSPLSLECTVEGTSNPNLYWYRQAAGRGLQLLFYSVGIGQISSEVPQNLSASRPQDRQFILSSKKLLLSDSGFYLCAWSVRASTDTQYFGPGTRLTVL.

This clonotype was counted many times. The chain combines TRBV12-3 or TRBV12-4 with TRBJ2-3; TRBD2 might be the D (5 bases). The CDR3 loop spans 13 amino acids. The V and J ends lost 6 bases and 3 bases respectively, with 10 bases between them. CDR3 in amino acids: CASRTTRTDTQYF. The DNA for the CDR3 is TGTGCCAGCAGGACTACAAGGACAGATACGCAGTATTTT.

V usage is TRBV9 and J usage is TRBJ2-1, with 8 bases fitting TRBD1. The CDR3 covers 14 residues. J gave up 10 bases and V 0 bases, and 6 bases lay outside the gene matches. Germline V lookup: CDR1 SGDLS, CDR2 YYNGEE. CDR3 region: CASSVEQGGDEQFF. The CDR3 DNA sequence: TGTGCCAGCAGCGTAGAACAGGGGGGTGACGAGCAGTTCTTC.

J is TRBJ2-1 and V is TRBV10-3; maybe TRBD1 (5 bases). The CDR3 totals 14 residues. The germline V gene has CDR1 ENHRY and CDR2 SYGVKD. Trimming removed 4 bases at V and 8 bases at J, with 15 bases between. As DNA, the CDR3 is TGTGCCATCAGTGGTACAGGACCCATCGATGAGCAGTTCTTC. Residues: CAISGTGPIDEQFF.

This clonotype was seen just once. This chain connects TRBV10-3 to TRBJ1-5; D is unresolved. Trimming took off 8 bases at V and 4 bases at J, with 15 bases between the two ends. The length of the CDR3 is 14 residues. Germline V CDR1 and CDR2: ENHRY, SYGVKD. CDR3 residues: CAIQEGSGNQPQHF. For the CDR3, the DNA is TGTGCCATCCAGGAGGGTTCGGGGAATCAGCCCCAGCATTTT.

The sample holds a few counts of this clonotype. The chain links TRBV30 to TRBJ2-5, with 8 positions matching TRBD2. CDR1 is GTSNPN and CDR2 is SVGIG in the germline V gene (reference sequence). The CDR3 covers 14 residues. Trimming took 7 bases from V and 1 from J; bases not matched to a gene: 8. The CDR3 DNA reads TGTGCCTCTTTCGGGGGGGCCCTCCAAGAGACCCAGTACTTC. Amino acid sequence: CASFGGALQETQYF.

This clonotype was counted a few times. This chain connects TRBV5-1 to TRBJ1-4; a weak D match, TRBD1 (5 bases). The CDR3 runs 15 residues. V gave up 2 bases and J gave up 0 bases, with 8 bases separating them. Per germline, CDR1 SGHRS and CDR2 YFSETQ. In DNA, the CDR3 is TGCGCCAGCAGCTTTTGGGGGGCAACTAATGAAAAACTGTTTTTT. Its translation is CASSFWGATNEKLFF.

The chain recombines TRBV4-1 with TRBJ2-5, with D unresolved. Germline assignment: CDR1 MGHRA and CDR2 YSYEKL. The CDR3 runs 17 residues. Trimming removed 1 base from V and 5 bases from J, with 20 bases in between. For the CDR3, the DNA is TGCGCCAGCAGCCAAGGGTTGCAGGCGGTTCATACCGAGACCCAGTACTTC. It is translated as CASSQGLQAVHTETQYF.

In its sample, this clonotype was seen many times. V is TRBV27 and J is TRBJ2-5; D gene unclear. V gave up 6 bases and J gave up 4 bases, with 18 bases separating them. Germline V lookup: CDR1 MNHEY, CDR2 SMNVEV (reference sequence). The CDR3 contains 15 residues. CDR3 region: CASSTVSWARETQYF. As DNA, the CDR3 is TGTGCCAGCAGCACCGTCAGTTGGGCTAGAGAGACCCAGTACTTC.

The sample holds many counts of this clonotype. The chain uses TRBV20-1 and TRBJ2-3; 13 bases agree with TRBD2. The germline CDR1 and CDR2 sequences are DFQATT and SNEGSKA (reference sequence). CDR3 length: 16 residues. The V gene end was trimmed by 5 bases and the J gene end by 0 bases; junction bases not matched to a gene: 5. The chain's CDR3 is CSAGPGLAGSTDTQYF. DNA of the CDR3: TGCAGTGCTGGCCCGGGACTAGCGGGGAGCACAGATACGCAGTATTTT.